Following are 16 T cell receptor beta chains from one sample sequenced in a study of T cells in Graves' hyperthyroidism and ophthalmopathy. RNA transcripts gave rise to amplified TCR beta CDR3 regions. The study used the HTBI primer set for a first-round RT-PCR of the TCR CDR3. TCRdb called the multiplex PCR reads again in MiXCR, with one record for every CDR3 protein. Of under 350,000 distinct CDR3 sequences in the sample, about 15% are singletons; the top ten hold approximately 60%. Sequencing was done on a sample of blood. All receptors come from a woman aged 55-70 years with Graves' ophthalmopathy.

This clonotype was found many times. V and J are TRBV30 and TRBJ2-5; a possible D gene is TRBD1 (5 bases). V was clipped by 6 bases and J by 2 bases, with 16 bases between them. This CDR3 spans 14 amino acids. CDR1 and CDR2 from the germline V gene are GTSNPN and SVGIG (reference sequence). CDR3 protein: CACRGAAWQETQYF. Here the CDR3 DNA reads TGTGCCTGTCGTGGGGCGGCGTGGCAAGAGACCCAGTACTTC.

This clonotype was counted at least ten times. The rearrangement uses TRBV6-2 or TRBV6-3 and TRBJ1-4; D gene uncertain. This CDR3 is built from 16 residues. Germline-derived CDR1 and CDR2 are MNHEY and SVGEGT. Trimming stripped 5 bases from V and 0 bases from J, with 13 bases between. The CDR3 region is CASSTRRGSTNEKLFF. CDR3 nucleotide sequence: TGTGCCAGCAGTACCCGCCGCGGATCAACTAATGAAAAACTGTTTTTT.

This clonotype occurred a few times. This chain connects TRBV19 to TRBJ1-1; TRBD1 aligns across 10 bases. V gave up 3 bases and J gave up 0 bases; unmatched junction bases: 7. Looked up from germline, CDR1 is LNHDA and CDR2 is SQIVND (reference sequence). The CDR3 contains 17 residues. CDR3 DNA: TGTGCCAGTAGTATTAAGACAGGGGGCCGTATGAACACTGAAGCTTTCTTT. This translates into CASSIKTGGRMNTEAFF.

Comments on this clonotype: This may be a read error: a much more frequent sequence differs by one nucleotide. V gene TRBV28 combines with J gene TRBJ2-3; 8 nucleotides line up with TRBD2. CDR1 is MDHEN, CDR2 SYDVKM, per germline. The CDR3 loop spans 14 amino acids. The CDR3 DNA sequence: TGTGCCAGCCAGGCGGGAGGCTACACAGATACGCGGTATTTT. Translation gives CASQAGGYTDTRYF.

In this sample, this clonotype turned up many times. In DNA, the CDR3 is TGTGCCAGCAGCCACGGGACACGTAACTATGGCTACACCTTC. Its protein product is CASSHGTRNYGYTF. The rearrangement joins TRBV3-1 to TRBJ1-2; D is possibly TRBD1 (6 bases). Germline loops: CDR1 LGHDT, CDR2 YNNKEL (reference sequence). V lost 3 bases to trimming and J lost 1 base, with 9 bases between them. This CDR3 region has 14 residues. Filled out from reference TRBV3-1 and TRBJ1-2, the complete variable domain reads DTAVSQTPKYLVTQMGNDKSIKCEQNLGHDTMYWYKQDSKKFLKIMFSYNNKELIINETVPNRFSPKSPDKAHLNLHINSLELGDSAVYFCASSHGTRNYGYTFGSGTRLTVV.

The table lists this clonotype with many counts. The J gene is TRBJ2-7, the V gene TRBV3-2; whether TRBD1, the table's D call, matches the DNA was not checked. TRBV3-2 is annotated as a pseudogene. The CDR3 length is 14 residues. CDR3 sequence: CASGTGTGRGEQYF. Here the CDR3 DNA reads TGTGCCAGCGGGACCGGGACAGGGAGAGGCGAGCAGTACTTC.

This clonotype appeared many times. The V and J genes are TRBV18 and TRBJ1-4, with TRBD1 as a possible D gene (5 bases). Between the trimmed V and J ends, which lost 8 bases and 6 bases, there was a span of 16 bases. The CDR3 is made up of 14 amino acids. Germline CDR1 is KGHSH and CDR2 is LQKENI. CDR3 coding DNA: TGTGCCAGCCGCCGGGACCTGCTCGATGAAAAACTGTTTTTT. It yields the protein CASRRDLLDEKLFF.

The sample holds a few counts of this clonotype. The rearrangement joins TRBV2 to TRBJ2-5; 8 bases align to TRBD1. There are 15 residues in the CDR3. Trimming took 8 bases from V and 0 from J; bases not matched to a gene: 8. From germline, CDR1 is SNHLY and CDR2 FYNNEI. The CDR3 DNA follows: TGTGCCAGCGGCGGACAGGGAACCCACCAAGAGACCCAGTACTTC. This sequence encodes CASGGQGTHQETQYF.

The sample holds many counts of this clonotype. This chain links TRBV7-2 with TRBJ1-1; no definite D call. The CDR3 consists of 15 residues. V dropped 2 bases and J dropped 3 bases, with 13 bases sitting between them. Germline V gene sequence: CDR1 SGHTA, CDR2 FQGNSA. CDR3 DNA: TGTGCCAGCAGCTTAATTGTGACGTTGGACACTGAAGCTTTCTTT. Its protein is CASSLIVTLDTEAFF.

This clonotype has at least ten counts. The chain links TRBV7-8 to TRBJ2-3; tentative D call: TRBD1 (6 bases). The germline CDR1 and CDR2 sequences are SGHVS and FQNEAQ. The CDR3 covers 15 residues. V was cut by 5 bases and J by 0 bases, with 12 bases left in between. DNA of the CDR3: TGTGCCAGCAGCCCCCAAGGGGGTAGCACAGATACGCAGTATTTT. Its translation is CASSPQGGSTDTQYF.

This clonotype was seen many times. The CDR3 is CASSRRTGGGPEAFF. The CDR3 nucleotides are TGTGCCAGCAGCCGCCGGACAGGGGGCGGCCCTGAAGCTTTCTTT. The chain employs TRBV12-3 or TRBV12-4 and TRBJ1-1; 11 bases agree with TRBD1. This CDR3 is built from 15 residues. V was pared by 6 bases and J by 6 bases, with 9 bases of the junction left unmatched.

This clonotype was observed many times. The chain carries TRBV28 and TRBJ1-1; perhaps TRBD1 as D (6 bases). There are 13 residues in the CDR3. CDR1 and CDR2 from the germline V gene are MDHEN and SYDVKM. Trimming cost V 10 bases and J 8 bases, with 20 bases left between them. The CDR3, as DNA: TGTGCCACCGAAACTACAGGGATCGTAGAAGCTTTCTTT. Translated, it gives CATETTGIVEAFF.

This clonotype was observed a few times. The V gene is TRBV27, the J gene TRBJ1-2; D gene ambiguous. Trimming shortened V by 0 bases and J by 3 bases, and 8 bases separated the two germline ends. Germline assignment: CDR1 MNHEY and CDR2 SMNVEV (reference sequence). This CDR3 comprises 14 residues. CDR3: CASSLSVRDYGYTF. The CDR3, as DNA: TGTGCCAGCAGTTTATCAGTCAGAGACTATGGCTACACCTTC.

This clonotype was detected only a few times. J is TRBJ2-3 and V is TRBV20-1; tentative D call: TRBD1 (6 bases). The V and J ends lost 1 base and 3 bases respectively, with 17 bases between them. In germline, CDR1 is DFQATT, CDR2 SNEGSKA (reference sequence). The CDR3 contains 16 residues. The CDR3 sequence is CSARGWDNLITDTQYF. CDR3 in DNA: TGCAGTGCTAGAGGTTGGGACAATTTAATTACAGATACGCAGTATTTT.

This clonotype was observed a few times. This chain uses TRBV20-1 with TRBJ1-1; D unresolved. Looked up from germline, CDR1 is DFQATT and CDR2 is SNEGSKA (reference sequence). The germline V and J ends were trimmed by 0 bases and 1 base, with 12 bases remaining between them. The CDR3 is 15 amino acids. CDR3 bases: TGCAGTGCTAGAGATCGGGAACACCAGAACACTGAAGCTTTCTTT. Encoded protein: CSARDREHQNTEAFF.

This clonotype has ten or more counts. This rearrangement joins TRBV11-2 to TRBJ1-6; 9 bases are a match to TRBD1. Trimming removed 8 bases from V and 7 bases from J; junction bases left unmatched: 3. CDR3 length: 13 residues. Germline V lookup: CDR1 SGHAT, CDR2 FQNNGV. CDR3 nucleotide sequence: TGTGCCAGCGGCGACAGGGGGAATTCACCCCTCCACTTT. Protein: CASGDRGNSPLHF. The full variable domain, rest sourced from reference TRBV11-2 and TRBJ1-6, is EAGVAQSPRYKIIEKRQSVAFWCNPISGHATLYWYQQILGQGPKLLIQFQNNGVVDDSQLPKDRFSAERLKGVDSTLKIQPAKLEDSAVYLCASGDRGNSPLHFGNGTRLTVT.